This T cell receptor (beta chain) was observed in a study of blood T cell repertoires in COVID-19. Overall study context: Specimens from acute and convalescent COVID-19 originated in the United States, Italy and Spain. T cells, B-cell-depleted T cells, or PBMCs supplied cDNA or gDNA.

In the original workflow: Estimation of nucleated cell counts relied on the amplification of reference gene primers. Sequenced by immunoSEQ multiplex PCR; TCRdb stores in-frame clones only, minus some. D and trimming come from the DNA, and the V and J calls and clone size come from that table. The sample carries 250,000 to 350,000 clones, roughly 90% recorded once. This receptor was identified in a woman aged 55-75 years with acute or convalescent COVID-19. The sample consisted of peripheral blood.

The CDR3 region has the DNA TGTGCCAGTAGTAGGAGACAGAACCTGAACACTGAAGCTTTCTTT. Encoded protein: CASSRRQNLNTEAFF. V and J are TRBV19 and TRBJ1-1; D perhaps matches TRBD1 (5 bases). V was pared by 4 bases and J by 0 bases, with 12 bases between. This CDR3 is 15 amino acids long. CDR1 and CDR2 from the germline V gene are LNHDA and SQIVND (reference sequence).